This is a list of T cell receptor beta chains from one sample in a study of T cell responses to AZD1222 COVID-19 vaccine. Here immunoSEQ multiplex PCR was the method, and the copy in TCRdb shows in-frame clones only, minus some. The sample includes about 110,000 clones, around nine tenths of them seen just once. The input for sequencing was peripheral blood, taken 28 days after the second AZD1222 dose. Receptors originate from an adult who received the AZD1222 COVID-19 vaccine. The CDR3 runs from the conserved cysteine through the conserved F or W. A D gene is named only where the DNA matches it firmly. Not every row has a clone size; where given, it reads once, few, many or a size class.

CDR3 DNA: TGCAGCGTTGAGGGGACAGGGAAGGAAGAAAAACTGTTTTTT
CDR3 protein: CSVEGTGKEEKLFF
clone size: few
J gene: TRBJ1-4
V gene: TRBV29-1
D gene: TRBD1

CDR3 DNA: TGTGCCAGCACCCCGAGGGGGGGGCGGAACACTGAAGCTTTCTTT
CDR3 protein: CASTPRGGRNTEAFF
clone size: .
J gene: TRBJ1-1
V gene: TRBV2
D gene: .

CDR3 DNA: TGTGCCAGCAGCCTAGGCACCGGACAGGGTTCCCTCCACTATGGCTACACCTTC
CDR3 protein: CASSLGTGQGSLHYGYTF
clone size: .
J gene: TRBJ1-2
V gene: TRBV11-2
D gene: TRBD1

CDR3 DNA: TGTGCCAGCAGTAGTCAAGAGACCCAGTACTTC
CDR3 protein: CASSSQETQYF
clone size: .
J gene: TRBJ2-5
V gene: TRBV12-3/TRBV12-4
D gene: .

CDR3 DNA: TGTGCCAGCAGCTTGGAGGGACTAGCGGGACCCTACGAGCAGTACTTC
CDR3 protein: CASSLEGLAGPYEQYF
clone size: .
J gene: TRBJ2-7
V gene: TRBV5-4
D gene: TRBD2

CDR3 DNA: TGTGCCAGCAGCCTCGGGACTAGCCTCTACAATGAGCAGTTCTTC
CDR3 protein: CASSLGTSLYNEQFF
clone size: .
J gene: TRBJ2-1
V gene: TRBV5-4
D gene: TRBD2

CDR3 DNA: TGTGCCAGCAGCTTGGGACAGGCATCCTACGAGCAGTACTTC
CDR3 protein: CASSLGQASYEQYF
clone size: .
J gene: TRBJ2-7
V gene: TRBV7-9
D gene: TRBD1

CDR3 DNA: TGTGCCAGCAGCTTTACATTAGCCCAAGACTACGAGCAGTACTTC
CDR3 protein: CASSFTLAQDYEQYF
clone size: .
J gene: TRBJ2-7
V gene: TRBV11-2
D gene: .

CDR3 DNA: TGTGCCAGCAAGCGAGACTACACTGAAGCTTTCTTT
CDR3 protein: CASKRDYTEAFF
clone size: .
J gene: TRBJ1-1
V gene: TRBV6-5
D gene: .

CDR3 DNA: TGCGCCAGCAGCTTGTTGACAGGAGTTACCTACGAGCAGTACTTC
CDR3 protein: CASSLLTGVTYEQYF
clone size: once
J gene: TRBJ2-7
V gene: TRBV5-1
D gene: .

CDR3 DNA: TGTGCCAGCAGCGTAGCTAACCCAAACTATGGCTACACCTTC
CDR3 protein: CASSVANPNYGYTF
clone size: few
J gene: TRBJ1-2
V gene: TRBV9
D gene: .